The T cell receptor (beta chain) under discussion was sequenced for a study of STAT5B mutations in CD4+ large granular lymphocyte leukemia. V lost 4 bases to trimming and J lost 5 bases; unmatched junction nucleotides: 3. Germline CDR1 reads LNHDA; CDR2 reads SQIVND (reference sequence). This CDR3 contains 14 residues. Study-wide points: CD4-sorted patient repertoires seemed more clonal than healthy CD4+ repertoires.

A note on this clone: Its antigen remains unidentified.

Clones were sequenced by immunoSEQ multiplex PCR, and TCRdb holds only the in-frame ones, with some missing. The sample lists tens of thousands of clones, roughly 70% seen once, with about 0.6% in the top ten. Sequencing used CD4+ T cells from blood buffy coats. The rearrangement uses TRBV19 and TRBJ1-4, with 8 bases fitting TRBD1. The sequence was obtained from a human donor in good health. CDR3 region: CASSKQGGNEKLFF. The CDR3, as DNA: TGTGCCAGTAGTAAACAGGGGGGCAATGAAAAACTGTTTTTT.